This T cell receptor (beta chain) appears in the sequencing data of a study of identical twins. As to this clonotype: The antigen remains unidentified.

Study-wide points: For monozygotic twins, models underestimated out-of-frame TCR alpha sharing. Cord blood's abundant beta clonotypes had fewer insertions, unlike memory repertoires. Weaker excess twin sharing was observed in beta out-of-frame sequences.

With 3 bases removed from V and 8 bases from J, the gap between germline ends came to 20 bases. Germline assignment: CDR1 SGHAT and CDR2 FQNNGV. The CDR3 runs 16 residues. A universal primer site was created by template switching, with the cDNA bearing unique molecular identifiers. TCRdb fed the 5' RACE reads into MiXCR, producing one record per CDR3 protein. This sample has a few hundred thousand distinct CDR3 sequences, with roughly 9.9% found just once. These data also formed part of another study, on yellow fever vaccine responses in identical twins.

The specimen sequenced was PBMCs. The chain employs TRBV11-2 and TRBJ2-1, with D perhaps given as TRBD1 or TRBD2 (5 bases each). The TCR sequence derives from a young woman in good health. The CDR3 here is CASSFPGLDPADEQFF. The CDR3 DNA is TGTGCCAGCAGCTTCCCGGGGCTGGACCCCGCGGATGAGCAGTTCTTC.